This T cell receptor beta chain was captured by sequencing in a study of T cell clonotyping in hematopoietic cell transplantation. Germline CDR1 and CDR2: SEHNR and FQNEAQ (reference sequence). The trim removed 4 bases at V and 4 bases at J, leaving 10 bases unmatched. This CDR3 spans 17 amino acids. This clone has only one observation. The table came from immunoSEQ multiplex PCR; TCRdb's copy has only in-frame clones and leaves some out. The table records 35,000 to 45,000 clones, 94% of them present only once. The chain carries TRBV7-9 and TRBJ2-2, with TRBD1 matching 9 bases. The sequence was collected from a woman aged 50 to 65 in good health. Some clones in this sample may be carry-over from other donors' samples. The sequencing sample was made of peripheral blood mononuclear cells. DNA of the CDR3: TGTGCCAGCAGCTATCAATGGGACAGGGAAAGCACCGGGGAGCTGTTTTTT. Amino acids: CASSYQWDRESTGELFF. Together with reference TRBV7-9 and TRBJ2-2, the CDR3 gives the full variable domain: DTGVSQNPRHKITKRGQNVTFRCDPISEHNRLYWYRQTLGQGPEFLTYFQNEAQLEKSRLLSDRFSAERPKGSFSTLEIQRTEQGDSAMYLCASSYQWDRESTGELFFGEGSRLTVL.